Here is one T cell receptor (beta chain) with its context. As handled by the study authors: Reference gene primer amplification yielded estimated nucleated cell counts. Assay used: immunoSEQ multiplex PCR; TCRdb lists only in-frame clones, some missing. That table furnishes V, J and clone size, whereas the DNA furnished D and trimming. The sample yields fewer than 500,000 clones, 85% to 90% seen once. The data were obtained in a study of blood T cell repertoires in COVID-19. This CDR3 region has 14 residues. V lost 5 bases, J lost 0 bases, and 8 bases lay in between. Per the germline V gene, CDR1 is MDHEN and CDR2 is SYDVKM.

This clonotype was obtained from a young man with COVID-19, enrolled during active disease. The chain links TRBV28 to TRBJ2-1; possibly TRBD2 for D (5 bases). The sequencing input was peripheral blood. The CDR3 region has the DNA TGTGCCAGCAGTAAGCGGAGCTCCTACAATGAGCAGTTCTTC. Its protein product is CASSKRSSYNEQFF.